What follows are 8 T cell receptor beta chains derived from one specimen sequenced in a study of T cell changes during pregnancy in multiple sclerosis. The assay was immunoSEQ multiplex PCR, and TCRdb's table has in-frame clones only and misses some. The profile shows approximately 110,000 clones, approximately 89% of them singletons. Here the sequenced sample was peripheral blood, taken after pregnancy. The receptors derive from a female donor with multiple sclerosis, enrolled in a pregnancy study.

V is TRBV5-4 and J is TRBJ1-2; weak D call: TRBD1 (5 bases). This CDR3 is 14 amino acids long. Germline V CDR1 and CDR2: SGHNT, YYREEE (reference sequence). V was trimmed by 5 bases and J by 7 bases, leaving 18 bases between them. This CDR3 reads CASRHLLGQGGYTF. In DNA form, the CDR3 reads TGTGCCAGCAGACACCTCCTGGGGCAGGGTGGCTACACCTTC.

V is TRBV4-1 and J is TRBJ1-2, with a possible D match to TRBD1 (5 bases). The ends were cut back, 0 bases at V and 8 bases at J, with 16 bases in the middle. Germline loops: CDR1 MGHRA, CDR2 YSYEKL. There are 15 residues in the CDR3. CDR3 bases: TGCGCCAGCAGCCAAGAGGGGGGATCGCCTGTGGGCTACACCTTC. Its translation is CASSQEGGSPVGYTF.

The chain employs TRBV10-3 and TRBJ1-3; TRBD1 is a possible D gene (6 bases). The CDR3 has 15 amino acids. In germline, CDR1 is ENHRY, CDR2 SYGVKD. V was trimmed by 4 bases and J by 0 bases, leaving 10 bases between them. CDR3 residues: CAISVGASSGNTIYF. CDR3 DNA: TGTGCCATCAGTGTGGGGGCTTCCTCTGGAAACACCATATATTTT.

The V and J genes are TRBV27 and TRBJ2-3, with D perhaps matching TRBD2 (7 bases). Germline-derived CDR1 and CDR2 are MNHEY and SMNVEV (reference sequence). The CDR3 spans 16 residues. Trimming took off 0 bases at V and 2 bases at J, with 12 bases between the two ends. The CDR3 spells CASSLSGGDNTDTQYF. CDR3 in DNA: TGTGCCAGCAGTTTATCGGGGGGGGACAACACAGATACGCAGTATTTT.

Here the CDR3 reads CASSLTGLAGETQYF. DNA of the CDR3: TGTGCCAGCAGCTTGACTGGACTAGCGGGGGAGACCCAGTACTTC. V usage is TRBV9 and J usage is TRBJ2-5; 12 bases agree with TRBD2. V lost 4 bases, J lost 5 bases, and 6 bases stayed unmatched. The CDR3 length is 15 residues. Germline values: CDR1 SGDLS, CDR2 YYNGEE.

The CDR3 spells CASMLLRGLGTDTQYF. The DNA for the CDR3 is TGTGCCAGCATGCTCCTTCGGGGACTAGGCACAGATACGCAGTATTTT. The chain is built from TRBV7-2 and TRBJ2-3; 8 bases align to TRBD2. Unmatched junction bases numbered 10, after V lost 7 bases and J lost 1 base. Germline assignment: CDR1 SGHTA and CDR2 FQGNSA. This CDR3 spans 16 amino acids. Looking up the rest from reference TRBV7-2 and TRBJ2-3 gives the full variable domain: GAGVSQSPSNKVTEKGKDVELRCDPISGHTALYWYRQSLGQGLEFLIYFQGNSAPDKSGLPSDRFSAERTGGSVSTLTIQRTQQEDSAVYLCASMLLRGLGTDTQYFGPGTRLTVL.

J is TRBJ2-6 and V is TRBV18; 15 bases agree with TRBD2. In germline, CDR1 is KGHSH, CDR2 LQKENI. V was pared by 3 bases and J by 2 bases, with 11 bases of the junction left unmatched. CDR3 size: 21 residues. The CDR3 region has the DNA TGTGCCAGCTCACCTTACTACTTGCGGACTAGCGGGGGGGCTGGGGCCAACGTCCTGACTTTC. Protein: CASSPYYLRTSGGAGANVLTF.

As concerns this clone: Other DNA sequences in this specimen translate into the identical CDR3. The CDR3 here is CASSPQGYEQYF. The CDR3 region has the DNA TGTGCCAGCAGTCCACAGGGATACGAGCAGTACTTC. This rearrangement joins TRBV6-5 to TRBJ2-7; a weak D match, TRBD1 (6 bases). The CDR3 runs 12 residues. The germline V gene encodes CDR1 MNHEY and CDR2 SVGAGI. Trimming cost V 5 bases and J 4 bases, with 9 bases left between them.